The text below deals with one TCR beta chain. Its antigen remains unknown. This record comes from a study of cytomegalovirus exposure and HLA in healthy donors. At the level of the study: The 120 validation repertoires and the roughly 680 first-cohort repertoires shared a platform, a later analysis reported.

Produced via immunoSEQ multiplex PCR; TCRdb's table is partial and in-frame only. Of some 150,000 clones in the sample, around 90% are singletons; the top ten hold roughly 4.3%. Among the 110 or so subjects of the validation cohort, separate from the approximately 700-subject first cohort, were the donors. The CDR3 runs 19 residues. Germline V gene data show CDR1 as MDHEN and CDR2 as SYDVKM. Unmatched junction bases numbered 9, after V lost 1 base and J lost 0 bases. Points from the study as a whole: The classifier, whose performance was assessed in both the original and validation cohorts, reportedly diagnosed cytomegalovirus status with high specificity and sensitivity. It was about 180 TCR beta chains that were listed as cytomegalovirus-associated.

This TCR derives from a man aged 18 to 30 in good health and CMV-seropositive. The specimen sequenced was PBMCs. The V call is TRBV28, the J call TRBJ1-5; 10 nucleotides match TRBD1. The CDR3 reads CASSLFPLTGGLSNQPQHF. For the CDR3, the DNA is TGTGCCAGCAGTTTATTCCCGTTGACAGGGGGCCTTAGCAATCAGCCCCAGCATTTT.